Listed here is a single T cell receptor (beta chain). V lost 4 bases, J lost 3 bases, and 14 bases lay in between. Germline V gene data show CDR1 as SGHRS and CDR2 as YFSETQ. The CDR3 runs to 14 residues. Sequencing used immunoSEQ multiplex PCR; TCRdb keeps in-frame clones, though not all of them. The sample records fewer than 90,000 clones, approximately 91% being singletons. This sample is part of a study of T cell responses to AZD1222 COVID-19 vaccine. Specimen: peripheral blood, collected on day 0 of AZD1222 vaccination. The receptor's source is an adult in good health. The V gene is TRBV5-1, the J gene TRBJ2-7; D gene ambiguous. This CDR3 reads CASSPLFGSYEQYF. The CDR3, as DNA: TGCGCCAGCAGCCCGCTTTTTGGAAGCTACGAGCAGTACTTC.